This entry lists 6 T cell receptor beta chains sequenced from one sample in a study of technical replicates of blood from several donors. TCRdb keeps only in-frame clones here, not all; method: immunoSEQ multiplex PCR. This sample carries approximately 51,000 clones, around 93% of them seen once, and the ten largest clones take 4.2%. Sequences were obtained from PBMCs. Receptors originate from a human donor in good health. Some clones in this sample may be carry-over from other donors' samples.

This clone was counted only a few times. V and J are TRBV20-1 and TRBJ2-3, with D hard to call. CDR3 length equals 11 residues. Germline assignment: CDR1 DFQATT and CDR2 SNEGSKA (reference sequence). V lost 1 base, J lost 11 bases, and 10 bases lay in between. The CDR3 bases are TGCAGTGCTAGAGTGTCCGAGCGGCAGTATTTT. Residues: CSARVSERQYF.

This chain connects TRBV7-9 to TRBJ2-7; 10 nucleotides align to TRBD2. V lost 5 bases, J lost 9 bases, and 16 bases stayed unmatched. Germline V CDR1 and CDR2: SEHNR, FQNEAQ (reference sequence). The CDR3 runs 16 residues. The CDR3 loop reads CASSRSELAGDFGQYF. CDR3 sequence (DNA): TGTGCCAGCAGCAGGTCGGAGCTAGCGGGAGACTTTGGGCAGTACTTC.

The chain links TRBV9 to TRBJ1-6; D uncertain. The V gene's germline CDR1 is SGDLS and CDR2 YYNGEE. The CDR3 has 15 amino acids. V shed 1 base and J shed 10 bases, with 15 bases lying between them. The CDR3 DNA is TGTGCCAGCAGCGTAAGCCCGGCCGCGGAGTCACCCCTCCACTTT. It specifies CASSVSPAAESPLHF.

This sequence joins TRBV9 and TRBJ2-7; possible D gene TRBD2, 6 bases. V dropped 4 bases and J dropped 2 bases, with 16 bases sitting between them. CDR1 is SGDLS, CDR2 YYNGEE, per germline. This CDR3 comprises 15 residues. CDR3 in DNA: TGTGCCAGCAGCCCCCGGCCGGCGGGACCCTACGAGCAGTACTTC. This codes for CASSPRPAGPYEQYF.

The chain links TRBV7-2 to TRBJ2-7, with TRBD2 matching 7 bases. Germline V gene data show CDR1 as SGHTA and CDR2 as FQGNSA. The CDR3 runs 16 residues. V lost 1 base to trimming and J lost 3 bases; unmatched junction nucleotides: 9. The CDR3 loop reads CASSLESQRGDYEQYF. The CDR3 region has the DNA TGTGCCAGCAGCTTAGAGTCGCAGCGGGGCGACTACGAGCAGTACTTC.

The gene calls are TRBV18 and TRBJ1-2; perhaps TRBD1 as D (5 bases). The V gene's germline CDR1 is KGHSH and CDR2 LQKENI. With 3 bases removed from V and 2 bases from J, the gap between germline ends came to 13 bases. The CDR3 covers 15 residues. This CDR3 is CASSPPRAGNYGYTF. For the CDR3, the DNA is TGTGCCAGCTCACCCCCGAGAGCAGGGAACTATGGCTACACCTTC. The variable domain in full, completed from reference TRBV18 and TRBJ1-2, reads NAGVMQNPRHLVRRRGQEARLRCSPMKGHSHVYWYRQLPEEGLKFMVYLQKENIIDESGMPKERFSAEFPKEGPSILRIQQVVRGDSAAYFCASSPPRAGNYGYTFGSGTRLTVV.